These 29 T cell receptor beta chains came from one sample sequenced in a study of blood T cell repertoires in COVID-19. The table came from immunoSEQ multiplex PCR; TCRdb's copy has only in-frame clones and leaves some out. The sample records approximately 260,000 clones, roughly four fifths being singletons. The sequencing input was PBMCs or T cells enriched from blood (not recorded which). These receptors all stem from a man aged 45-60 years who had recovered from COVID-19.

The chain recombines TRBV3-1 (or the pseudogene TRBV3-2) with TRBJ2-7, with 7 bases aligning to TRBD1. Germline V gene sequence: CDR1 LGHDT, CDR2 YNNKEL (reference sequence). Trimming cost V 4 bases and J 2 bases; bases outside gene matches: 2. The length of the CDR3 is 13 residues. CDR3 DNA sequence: TGTGCCAGCAGCCCGCAGGGGGCCTACGAGCAGTACTTC. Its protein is CASSPQGAYEQYF.

CDR3 sequence: CASSNRNRGETQYF. Here the CDR3 DNA reads TGTGCCAGCAGCAATCGAAACAGGGGAGAGACCCAGTACTTC. This sequence joins TRBV11-3 and TRBJ2-5, with 7 nucleotides matching TRBD1. V lost 5 bases to trimming and J lost 4 bases; unmatched junction nucleotides: 7. The CDR3 runs 14 residues. Germline assignment: CDR1 SGHNT and CDR2 YENEEA.

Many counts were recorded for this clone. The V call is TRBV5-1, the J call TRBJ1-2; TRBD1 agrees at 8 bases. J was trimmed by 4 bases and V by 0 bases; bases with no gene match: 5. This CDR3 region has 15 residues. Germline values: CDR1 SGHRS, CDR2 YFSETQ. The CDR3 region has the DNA TGCGCCAGCAGCTTGGCCCTGGGACAGGTCTATGGCTACACCTTC. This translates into CASSLALGQVYGYTF.

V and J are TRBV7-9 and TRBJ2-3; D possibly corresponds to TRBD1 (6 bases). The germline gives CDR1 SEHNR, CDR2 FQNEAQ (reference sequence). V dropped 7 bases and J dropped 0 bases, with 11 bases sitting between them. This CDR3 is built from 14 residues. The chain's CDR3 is CASTGQRSTDTQYF. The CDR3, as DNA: TGTGCCAGCACAGGACAGCGAAGCACAGATACGCAGTATTTT.

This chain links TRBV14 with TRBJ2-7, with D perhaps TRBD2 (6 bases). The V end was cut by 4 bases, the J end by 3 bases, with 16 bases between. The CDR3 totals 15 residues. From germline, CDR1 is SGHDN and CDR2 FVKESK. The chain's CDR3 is CASSPIPRDLYEQYF. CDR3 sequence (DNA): TGTGCCAGCAGCCCAATCCCGCGGGACCTCTACGAGCAGTACTTC.

The CDR3 loop is CASSQDWAGVSTDTQYF. The CDR3 DNA follows: TGCGCCAGCAGCCAAGATTGGGCGGGGGTTAGCACAGATACGCAGTATTTT. This chain joins TRBV4-3 and TRBJ2-3; the match to TRBD2 covers 7 bases. The V and J ends lost 0 bases and 0 bases, in that order; junction bases with no gene match: 6. The germline V gene encodes CDR1 LGHNA and CDR2 YSLEER. The CDR3 is 17 amino acids.

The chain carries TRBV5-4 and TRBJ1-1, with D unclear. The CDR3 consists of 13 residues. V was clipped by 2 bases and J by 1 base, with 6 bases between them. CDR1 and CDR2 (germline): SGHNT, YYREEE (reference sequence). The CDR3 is CASSFYGNTEAFF. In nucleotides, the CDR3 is TGTGCCAGCAGCTTCTACGGGAACACTGAAGCTTTCTTT. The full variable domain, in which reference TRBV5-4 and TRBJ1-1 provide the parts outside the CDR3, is ETGVTQSPTHLIKTRGQQVTLRCSSQSGHNTVSWYQQALGQGPQFIFQYYREEENGRGNFPPRFSGLQFPNYSSELNVNALELDDSALYLCASSFYGNTEAFFGQGTRLTVV.

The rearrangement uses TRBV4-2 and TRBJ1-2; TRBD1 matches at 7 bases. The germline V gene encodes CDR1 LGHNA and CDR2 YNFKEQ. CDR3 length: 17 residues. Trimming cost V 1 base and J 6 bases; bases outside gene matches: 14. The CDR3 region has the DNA TGTGCCAGCAGCCAAGTGCGCGGCCAGGGGGTAGGTGATGGCTACACCTTC. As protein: CASSQVRGQGVGDGYTF.

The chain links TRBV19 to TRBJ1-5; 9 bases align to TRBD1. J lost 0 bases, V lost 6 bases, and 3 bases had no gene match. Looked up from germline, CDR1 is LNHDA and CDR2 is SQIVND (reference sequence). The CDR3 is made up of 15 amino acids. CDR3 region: CASSRTGDSNQPQHF. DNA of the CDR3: TGTGCCAGTAGCCGGACAGGGGATAGCAATCAGCCCCAGCATTTT.

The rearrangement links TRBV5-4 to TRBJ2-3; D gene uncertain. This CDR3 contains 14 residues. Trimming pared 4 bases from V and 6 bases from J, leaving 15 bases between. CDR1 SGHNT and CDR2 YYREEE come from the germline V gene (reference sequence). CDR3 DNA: TGTGCCAGCAGCAGCGAATTTAAATTCGATACGCAGTATTTT. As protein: CASSSEFKFDTQYF.

CDR3: CASSFGQGRRQFTGELFF. The CDR3 bases are TGTGCCAGCAGCTTTGGACAGGGAAGGCGTCAATTCACCGGGGAGCTGTTTTTT. This sequence joins TRBV7-8 and TRBJ2-2, with TRBD1 matching over 8 bases. The germline gives CDR1 SGHVS, CDR2 FQNEAQ. The CDR3 consists of 18 residues. Trimming took 3 bases from V and 4 from J; bases not matched to a gene: 13.

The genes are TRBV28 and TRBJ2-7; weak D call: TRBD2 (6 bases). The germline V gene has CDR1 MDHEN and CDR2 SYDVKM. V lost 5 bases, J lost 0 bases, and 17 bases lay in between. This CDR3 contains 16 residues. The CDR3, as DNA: TGTGCCAGCAGTGACTGGAGGGGATCTCCCTCCTACGAGCAGTACTTC. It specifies CASSDWRGSPSYEQYF.

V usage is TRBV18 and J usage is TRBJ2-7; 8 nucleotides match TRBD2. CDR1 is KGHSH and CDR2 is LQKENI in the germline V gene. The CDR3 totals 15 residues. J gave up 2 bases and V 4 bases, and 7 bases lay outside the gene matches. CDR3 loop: CASSLFGGATYEQYF. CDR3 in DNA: TGTGCCAGCTCACTTTTCGGGGGGGCAACCTACGAGCAGTACTTC.

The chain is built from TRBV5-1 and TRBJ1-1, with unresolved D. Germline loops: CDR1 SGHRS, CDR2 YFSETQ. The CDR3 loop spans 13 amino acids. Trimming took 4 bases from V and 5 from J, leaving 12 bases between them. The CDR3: CASSPGLGTEAFF. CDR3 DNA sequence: TGCGCCAGCAGCCCTGGACTTGGGACTGAAGCTTTCTTT.

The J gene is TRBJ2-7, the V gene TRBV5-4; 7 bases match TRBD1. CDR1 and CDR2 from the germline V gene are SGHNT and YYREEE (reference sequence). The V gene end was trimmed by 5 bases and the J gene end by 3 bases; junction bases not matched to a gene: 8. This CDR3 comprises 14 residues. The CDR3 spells CASSSGQMNYEQYF. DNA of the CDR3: TGTGCCAGCAGTTCGGGACAGATGAACTACGAGCAGTACTTC.

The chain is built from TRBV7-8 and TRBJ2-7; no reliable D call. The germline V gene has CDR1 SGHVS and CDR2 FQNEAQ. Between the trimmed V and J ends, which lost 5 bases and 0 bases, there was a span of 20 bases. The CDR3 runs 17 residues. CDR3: CASSASHLRVGSYEQYF. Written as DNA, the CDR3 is TGTGCCAGCAGCGCAAGCCACCTGCGCGTTGGCTCCTACGAGCAGTACTTC.

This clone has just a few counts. The CDR3 DNA follows: TGTGCCACCAGCAGTCGGGACAGGGCCTTTCAAGAGACCCAGTACTTC. As protein: CATSSRDRAFQETQYF. This chain connects TRBV15 to TRBJ2-5; 9 bases agree with TRBD1. J was trimmed by 2 bases and V by 3 bases; bases with no gene match: 7. From germline, CDR1 is LNHNV and CDR2 YYDKDF (reference sequence). CDR3 length: 16 residues.

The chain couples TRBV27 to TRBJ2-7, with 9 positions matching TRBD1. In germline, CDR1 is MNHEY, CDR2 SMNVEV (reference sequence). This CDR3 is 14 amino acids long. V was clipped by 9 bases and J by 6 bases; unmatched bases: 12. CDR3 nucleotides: TGTGCCAGAAAGACCTGGGACAGGGTCTGCGAGCAGTACTTC. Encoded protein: CARKTWDRVCEQYF.

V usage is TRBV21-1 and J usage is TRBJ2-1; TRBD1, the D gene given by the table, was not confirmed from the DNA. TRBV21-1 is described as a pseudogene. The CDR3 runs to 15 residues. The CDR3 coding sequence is TGTGCCAGCAGATTGGACAGTTCCCCACGATCTGTGCAGTTCTTC. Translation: CASRLDSSPRSVQFF.

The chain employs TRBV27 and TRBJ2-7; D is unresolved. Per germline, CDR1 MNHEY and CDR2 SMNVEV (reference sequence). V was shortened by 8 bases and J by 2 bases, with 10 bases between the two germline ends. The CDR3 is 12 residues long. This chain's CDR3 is CASAGNPYEQYF. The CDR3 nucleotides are TGTGCCAGCGCCGGTAACCCCTACGAGCAGTACTTC.

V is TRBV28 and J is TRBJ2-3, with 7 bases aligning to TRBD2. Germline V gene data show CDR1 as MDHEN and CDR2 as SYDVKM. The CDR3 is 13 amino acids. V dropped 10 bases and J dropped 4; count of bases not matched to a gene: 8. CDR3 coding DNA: TGTGCCATTAGGGAGGGTGGCGCAGATACGCAGTATTTT. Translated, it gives CAIREGGADTQYF. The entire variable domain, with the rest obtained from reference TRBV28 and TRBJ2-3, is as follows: DVKVTQSSRYLVKRTGEKVFLECVQDMDHENMFWYRQDPGLGLRLIYFSYDVKMKEKGDIPEGYSVSREKKERFSLILESASTNQTSMYLCAIREGGADTQYFGPGTRLTVL.

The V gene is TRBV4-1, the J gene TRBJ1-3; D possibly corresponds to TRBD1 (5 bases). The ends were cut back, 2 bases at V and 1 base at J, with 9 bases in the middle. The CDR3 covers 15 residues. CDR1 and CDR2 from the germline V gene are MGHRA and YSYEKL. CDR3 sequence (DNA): TGCGCCAGCAGCCAACGGGGGGATTCTGGAAACACCATATATTTT. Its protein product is CASSQRGDSGNTIYF.

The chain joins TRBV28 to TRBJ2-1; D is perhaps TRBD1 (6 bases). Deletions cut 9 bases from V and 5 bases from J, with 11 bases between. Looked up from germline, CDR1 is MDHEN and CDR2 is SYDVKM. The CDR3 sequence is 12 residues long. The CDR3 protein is CASKRGNNEQFF. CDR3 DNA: TGTGCCAGTAAAAGGGGGAACAATGAGCAGTTCTTC. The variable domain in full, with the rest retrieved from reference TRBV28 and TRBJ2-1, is DVKVTQSSRYLVKRTGEKVFLECVQDMDHENMFWYRQDPGLGLRLIYFSYDVKMKEKGDIPEGYSVSREKKERFSLILESASTNQTSMYLCASKRGNNEQFFGPGTRLTVL.

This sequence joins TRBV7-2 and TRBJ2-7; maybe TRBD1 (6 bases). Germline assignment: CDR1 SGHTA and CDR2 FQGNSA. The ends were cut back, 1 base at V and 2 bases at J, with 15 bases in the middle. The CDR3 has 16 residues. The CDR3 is CASSLGSDRSPYEQYF. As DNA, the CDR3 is TGTGCCAGCAGCTTAGGTTCCGACAGGAGCCCCTACGAGCAGTACTTC.

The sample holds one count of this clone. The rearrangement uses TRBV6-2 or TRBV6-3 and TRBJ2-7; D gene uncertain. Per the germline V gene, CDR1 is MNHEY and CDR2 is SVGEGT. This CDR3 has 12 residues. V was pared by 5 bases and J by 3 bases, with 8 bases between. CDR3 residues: CASSNSRYEQYF. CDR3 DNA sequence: TGTGCCAGCAGTAACAGTCGCTACGAGCAGTACTTC.

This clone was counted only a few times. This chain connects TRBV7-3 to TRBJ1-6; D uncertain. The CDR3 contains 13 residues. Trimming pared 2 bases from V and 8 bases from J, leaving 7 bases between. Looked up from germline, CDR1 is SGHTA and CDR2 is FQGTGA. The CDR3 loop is CASSLVQDSPLHF. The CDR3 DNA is TGTGCCAGCAGCTTAGTCCAGGATTCACCCCTCCACTTT.

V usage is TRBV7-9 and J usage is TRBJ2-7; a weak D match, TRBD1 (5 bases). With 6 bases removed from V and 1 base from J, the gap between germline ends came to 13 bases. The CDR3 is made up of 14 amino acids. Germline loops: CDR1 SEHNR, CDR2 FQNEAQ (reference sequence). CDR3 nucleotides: TGTGCCAGCAGTCCAAGCAGGGTTTCCTACGAGCAGTACTTC. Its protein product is CASSPSRVSYEQYF. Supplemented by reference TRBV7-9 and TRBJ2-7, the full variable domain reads DTGVSQNPRHKITKRGQNVTFRCDPISEHNRLYWYRQTLGQGPEFLTYFQNEAQLEKSRLLSDRFSAERPKGSFSTLEIQRTEQGDSAMYLCASSPSRVSYEQYFGPGTRLTVT.

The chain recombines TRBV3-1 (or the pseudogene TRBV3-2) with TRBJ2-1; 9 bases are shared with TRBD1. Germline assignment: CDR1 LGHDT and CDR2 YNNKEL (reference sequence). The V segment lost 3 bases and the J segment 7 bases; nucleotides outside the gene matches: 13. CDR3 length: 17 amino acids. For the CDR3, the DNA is TGTGCCAGCAGCCAGCTTTCCGGGACAGGGCTTAGGAATGAGCAGTTCTTC. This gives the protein CASSQLSGTGLRNEQFF.

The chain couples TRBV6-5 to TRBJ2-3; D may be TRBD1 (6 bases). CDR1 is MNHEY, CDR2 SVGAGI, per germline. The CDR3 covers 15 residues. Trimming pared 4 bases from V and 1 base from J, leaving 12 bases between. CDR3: CASSSRPGGTDTQYF. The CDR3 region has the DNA TGTGCCAGCAGTTCCCGTCCAGGGGGCACAGATACGCAGTATTTT.